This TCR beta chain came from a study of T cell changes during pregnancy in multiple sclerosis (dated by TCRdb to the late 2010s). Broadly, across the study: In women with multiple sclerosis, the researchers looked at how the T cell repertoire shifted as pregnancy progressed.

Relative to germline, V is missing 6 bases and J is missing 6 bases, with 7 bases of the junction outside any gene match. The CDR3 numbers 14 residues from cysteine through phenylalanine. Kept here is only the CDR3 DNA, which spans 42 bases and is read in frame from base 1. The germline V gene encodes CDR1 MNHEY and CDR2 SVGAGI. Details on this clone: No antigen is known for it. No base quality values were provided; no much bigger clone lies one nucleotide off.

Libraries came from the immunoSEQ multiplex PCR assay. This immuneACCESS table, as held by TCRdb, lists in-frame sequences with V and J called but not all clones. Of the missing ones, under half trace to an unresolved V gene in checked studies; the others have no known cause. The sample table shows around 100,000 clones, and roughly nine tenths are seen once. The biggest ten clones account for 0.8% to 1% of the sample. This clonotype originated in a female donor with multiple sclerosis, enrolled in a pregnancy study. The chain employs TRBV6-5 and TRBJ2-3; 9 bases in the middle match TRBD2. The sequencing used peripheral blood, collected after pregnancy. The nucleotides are TGTGCCAGCAGATCTAGCGGGGTCCCGGATACGCAGTATTTT. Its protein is CASRSSGVPDTQYF.